This T cell receptor beta chain was profiled in a study of T cells in tumors after PD-1 blockade. Study context: Mean per blood sample: 113,528 templates (about 24,000-260,000), approximately 40,000 unique clonotypes.

The germline CDR1 and CDR2 sequences are MNHNY and SVGAGI (reference sequence). The CDR3 extends over 15 amino acids. With V trimmed by 8 bases and J by 3 bases, 8 bases remained unmatched. Produced via immunoSEQ multiplex PCR; TCRdb's table is partial and in-frame only. The table has tens of thousands of clones, about 74% seen once; the top ten hold 4% to 5%. The sequencing used PBMCs, collected after anti-PD-1 treatment. This TCR came from a human donor with basal cell carcinoma. The chain recombines TRBV6-6 with TRBJ2-2; 8 nucleotides agree with TRBD1. The CDR3 DNA reads TGTGCCAGCTATTTCGGACAGGGTGACACCGGGGAGCTGTTTTTT. Protein: CASYFGQGDTGELFF.